One T cell receptor beta chain is described in this entry. Its antigen remains unidentified. Trimming took 3 bases from V and 7 from J, leaving 18 bases between them. The CDR3 length is 16 residues. Germline CDR1 and CDR2: KGHDR and SFDVKD. Genomic DNA constituted the template upon which TCR beta VDJ and CDR3 profiling was performed. A single record per CDR3 protein comes from TCRdb applying MiXCR to the reads. The profile shows hundreds of thousands of distinct CDR3 sequences, just under 70% of them singletons. These data originate in a study of CD8+CD57+ T cells in acquired aplastic anemia. On the study more broadly: Mean yield of DNA from sorted CD4+ and CD8+ cells was 3 to 3.5 ug. Whole-study findings and limits: Levels of CD8+ Simpson's diversity were not significantly distinct in patients versus controls.

The source material was sorted CD4+, CD8+, or CD8+CD57+ T cells (not recorded which) from PBMCs. The sequence was obtained from a human donor in good health, serving as a control. The chain is built from TRBV24-1 and TRBJ2-1, with D perhaps matching TRBD1 (6 bases). The CDR3 DNA sequence: TGTGCCACCAGTGATACCCTCGACTTACAGGGAAATGAGCAGTTCTTC. Amino acids: CATSDTLDLQGNEQFF.